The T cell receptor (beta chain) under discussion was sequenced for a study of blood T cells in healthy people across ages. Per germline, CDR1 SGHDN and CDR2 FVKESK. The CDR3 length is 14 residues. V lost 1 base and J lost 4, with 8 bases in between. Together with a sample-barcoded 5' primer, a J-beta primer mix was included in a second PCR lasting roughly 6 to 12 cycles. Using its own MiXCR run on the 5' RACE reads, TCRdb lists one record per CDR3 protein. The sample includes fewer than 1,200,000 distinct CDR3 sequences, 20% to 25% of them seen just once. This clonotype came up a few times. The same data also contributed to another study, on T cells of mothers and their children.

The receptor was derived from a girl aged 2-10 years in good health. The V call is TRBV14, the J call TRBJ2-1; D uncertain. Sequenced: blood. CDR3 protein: CASSQVITYNEQFF. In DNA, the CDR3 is TGTGCCAGCAGCCAAGTGATCACTTACAATGAGCAGTTCTTC.